This T cell receptor beta chain originates from a study of CD8 T cells in ankylosing spondylitis. Overall study results and limits: A TCR beta motif of 7 or 8 highly homologous variants appeared characteristic of ankylosing spondylitis blood.

Of note for this clonotype: What it binds is unknown.

Each CDR3 protein is one row after TCRdb ran MiXCR on the 5' RACE reads. The data show around 890,000 distinct CDR3 sequences, with 10% to 15% seen just once and 0.45% to 0.6% held by the top ten. V gave up 3 bases and J gave up 4 bases, with 16 bases separating them. Germline CDR1 is DFQATT and CDR2 is SNEGSKA (reference sequence). The CDR3 extends over 14 amino acids. The sequence came from a male donor with ankylosing spondylitis. The chain recombines TRBV20-1 with TRBJ2-7; tentatively, D is TRBD1 or TRBD2 (5 bases each). The sample comprised blood, either unsorted or a sorted T cell fraction (not recorded which). CDR3 sequence (DNA): TGCAGTGCTAGCTCCGGGACGCAGTTTTACGAGCAGTACTTC. Translation gives CSASSGTQFYEQYF.